This entry describes one TCR beta chain. The clone's antigen remains unknown. The input lacks base qualities; no much larger clone sits a single base away. High-throughput TCRbeta CDR3 sequencing of frozen genomic DNA was performed by immunoSEQ, including PCR amplification, mapping, bias correction and internal controls. The paper's processing steps were these. Productive rearrangements were kept, and unique TCRbeta sequences were defined by CDR3 nucleotide sequence plus V and J gene. A sequence counted as donor-reactive only if the sequence showed at least 5-fold expansion in CFSE-low cells compared with unstimulated pre-transplant cells and had a frequency of at least 0.01%. Per-subject minimum frequency thresholds, based on the lowest-template unstimulated sample, ensured at least 90% detection power. Repertoire turnover was measured by Jensen-Shannon divergence between the top 1000 TCRbeta sequences post- and pre-transplant. Changes in detection of donor-reactive sequences were assessed with two-sided Fisher's exact tests. Entries here come from immuneACCESS through TCRdb and include only in-frame sequences with V and J called. Some clones fail to appear in such tables; in the studies checked, an unresolved V gene covers under half of the shortfall, and the cause of the remainder is unknown. That table is the source of V, J and clone size, and D and trimming were worked out from the DNA. Across this sample there are 75,000 to 95,000 clones, with approximately 81% seen only once. The ten most abundant clones make up around 2.2% of the sample.

This specimen belongs to a study of T cell clones after liver transplantation (dated by TCRdb to the late 2010s). The study in broad terms: The samples were obtained from ITN030ST, a randomized trial that attempted immunosuppression withdrawal within 2 years after liver transplantation. The study cohort included 8 liver transplant recipients, of whom 3 were classified as tolerant and 5 as non-tolerant. After a pre-transplant mixed lymphocyte reaction, TCRbeta sequencing was used to pinpoint donor-reactive T cell clones, which were subsequently tracked in post-transplant blood. Blood samples were collected pre-transplant, then pre-randomization ahead of withdrawal, and finally post-randomization once withdrawal had either been completed or failed. The subjects received no induction therapy and were kept on standard immunosuppression until randomization at 12-24 months post-transplant. Tolerance meant complete immunosuppression withdrawal for at least one year without liver enzymes rising beyond twice the upper limit of normal. Of the eight recipients, a few were HCV-positive, while the remaining recipients had been transplanted for non-autoimmune, non-viral indications. Third party-reactive TCRbeta sequences from pre-transplant MLRs were also identified as an antigen-independent comparator for donor-reactive sequences.

The germline V gene specifies SGHDT as CDR1 and YYEEEE as CDR2. The CDR3, cysteine through phenylalanine, is 14 amino acids long. The sequence is cut down to CDR3 DNA, 42 bases in frame from base 1. Deletion took 0 bases off V and 4 bases off J, with a span of 10 bases between the germline ends. General study outcomes and caveats: A significant post-transplant decrease in circulating donor-reactive CD4 TCRbeta sequences was observed in most of the 8 subjects, irrespective of tolerance or HCV status. In a couple of subjects, low numbers of available donor cells limited the measurable donor-reactive repertoire. Since no allograft tissue specimens were available, donor-reactive T cells may have migrated into the graft instead of being deleted. The conclusions were preliminary, being limited by small, heterogeneous patient numbers and by non-standardized post-transplant time points. When repertoire turnover was taken into account, detection of donor-reactive sequences was significantly reduced in 7 of 8 subjects for CD4 and in 8 of 8 subjects for CD8. The decline in donor-reactive sequences exceeded the decline in third party-reactive sequences, suggesting partial antigen-specific deletion that was unrelated to withdrawal success.

Unstimulated PBMCs, after thawing, were stained for CD3, CD4 and CD8 and then FACS-sorted into CD3+CD4+ and CD3+CD8+ populations. All 8 studied subjects were randomized to withdrawal of immunosuppression. The Qiagen DNeasy Blood and Tissue Kit was used for isolation of genomic DNA. This receptor was identified in a human patient who received a liver transplant. Some T cells may have been brought in with the graft after a transplant. The V and J segments used are TRBV5-6 and TRBJ1-2; possibly the D gene is TRBD1, per 6 matching bases. Sequenced material: CD4+ T cells from blood, taken about 50 months after liver transplant. The CDR3 loop reads CASSLGQGPYGYTF. Read as DNA, the sequence is TGTGCCAGCAGCTTGGGGCAGGGGCCCTATGGCTACACCTTC.